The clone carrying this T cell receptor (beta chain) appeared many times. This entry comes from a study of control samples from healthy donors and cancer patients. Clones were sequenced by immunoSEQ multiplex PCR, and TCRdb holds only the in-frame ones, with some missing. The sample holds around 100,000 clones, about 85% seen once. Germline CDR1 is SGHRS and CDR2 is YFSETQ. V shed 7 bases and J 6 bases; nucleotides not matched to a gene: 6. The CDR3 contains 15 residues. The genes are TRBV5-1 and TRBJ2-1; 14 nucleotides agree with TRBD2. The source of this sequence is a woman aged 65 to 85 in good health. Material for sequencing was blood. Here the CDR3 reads CASGGLAGALNEQFF. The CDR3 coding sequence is TGCGCCAGCGGGGGACTAGCGGGAGCTCTCAATGAGCAGTTCTTC.